This T cell receptor (beta chain) was identified in a study of blood T cell repertoires in COVID-19. As originally analysed: Nucleated cell counts were estimated from reference gene primer amplification. Profiled with immunoSEQ multiplex PCR; TCRdb holds only in-frame clones, not every one. That table supplies the V and J calls and clone size; D and trimming were determined from the DNA. The table includes roughly 100,000 clones, roughly 82% detected once. The CDR3 has 16 residues. Trimming at V came to 5 bases and at J to 9 bases, leaving 16 bases not matched to a gene. Looked up from germline, CDR1 is SGHTA and CDR2 is FQGTGA.

The source of this sequence is a man between 60 and 75 years old with acute or convalescent COVID-19. V usage is TRBV7-3 and J usage is TRBJ2-5, with TRBD1 matching over 9 bases. Sequenced material: peripheral blood. The CDR3 protein is CASSLGGQGSGMPQYF. In DNA, the CDR3 is TGTGCCAGCAGCCTCGGGGGACAGGGCAGTGGGATGCCCCAGTACTTC.